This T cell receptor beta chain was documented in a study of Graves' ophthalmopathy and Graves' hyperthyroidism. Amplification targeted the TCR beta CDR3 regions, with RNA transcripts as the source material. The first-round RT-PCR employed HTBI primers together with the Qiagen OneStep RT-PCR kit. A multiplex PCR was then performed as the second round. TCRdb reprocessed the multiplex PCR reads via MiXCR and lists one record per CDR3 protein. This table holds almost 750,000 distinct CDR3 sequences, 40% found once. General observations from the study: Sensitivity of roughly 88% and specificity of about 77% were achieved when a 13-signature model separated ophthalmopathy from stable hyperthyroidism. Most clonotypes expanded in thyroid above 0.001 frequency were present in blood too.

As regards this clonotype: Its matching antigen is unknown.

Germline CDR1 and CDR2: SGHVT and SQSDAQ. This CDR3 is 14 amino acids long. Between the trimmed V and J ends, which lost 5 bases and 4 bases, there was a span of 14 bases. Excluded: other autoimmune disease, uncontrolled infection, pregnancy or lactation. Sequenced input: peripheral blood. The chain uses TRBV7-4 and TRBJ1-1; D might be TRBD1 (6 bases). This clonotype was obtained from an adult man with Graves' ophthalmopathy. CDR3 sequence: CASSQDQGPTEAFF. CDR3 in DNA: TGTGCCAGCAGCCAAGATCAGGGGCCCACTGAAGCTTTCTTT.